The entry that follows covers one TCR beta chain sequence. The CDR3 totals 21 residues. Germline V lookup: CDR1 MNHEY, CDR2 SMNVEV (reference sequence). V was shortened by 6 bases and J by 0 bases, with 27 bases between the two germline ends. The data stem from a study of shared clonotypes between healthy human individuals. In the CD4+ fraction, cells were divided into CD45RA+ naive and CD45RA-negative memory subsets. The assay was immunoSEQ multiplex PCR, and TCRdb's table has in-frame clones only and misses some. Found here are roughly 2 million clones, roughly 95% of them singletons; the top ten hold approximately 0.13%.

The TCR sequence derives from a man aged 18 to 29 in good health. The rearrangement uses TRBV27 and TRBJ1-6; D is ambiguous. Sequencing was done on a sample of naive CD4+ T cells sorted from blood. Subset noted: CD45RA+ positively selected. The CDR3 DNA reads as TGTGCCAGCAGCACCCTGATAGGGCCTATATACCTGAGCTCCTATAATTCACCCCTCCACTTT. Its translation: CASSTLIGPIYLSSYNSPLHF.